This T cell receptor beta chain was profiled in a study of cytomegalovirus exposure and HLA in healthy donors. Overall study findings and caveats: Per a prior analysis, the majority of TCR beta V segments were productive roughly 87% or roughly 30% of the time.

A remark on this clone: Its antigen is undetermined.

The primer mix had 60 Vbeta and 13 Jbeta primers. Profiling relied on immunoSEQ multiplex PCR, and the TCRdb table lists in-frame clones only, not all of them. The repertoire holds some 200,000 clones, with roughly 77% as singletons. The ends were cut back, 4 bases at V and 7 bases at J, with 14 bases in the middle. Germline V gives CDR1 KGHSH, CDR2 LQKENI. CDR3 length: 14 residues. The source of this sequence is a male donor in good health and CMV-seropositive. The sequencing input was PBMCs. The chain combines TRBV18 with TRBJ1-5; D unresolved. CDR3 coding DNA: TGTGCCAGCTCACTTTCAGGTCGTCCACAGCCCCAGCATTTT. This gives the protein CASSLSGRPQPQHF.